The sequence of this T cell receptor (beta chain) was determined in a study of early T cells in non-severe SARS-CoV-2 infection. TCRdb reprocessed the 5' RACE reads with MiXCR, giving one entry per CDR3 protein. The repertoire holds tens of thousands of distinct CDR3 sequences, with approximately 4.8% as singletons. The CDR3 runs 13 residues. Germline CDR1 SQVTM, CDR2 ANQGSEA. This clonotype has ten or more counts. The germline gene is not matched at one end of the junction; a read error may be the cause. The sequenced sample was whole blood. This chain joins TRBV29-1 and TRBJ2-5; TRBD2 matches at 10 bases. This receptor was taken from an adult who was a healthcare worker with PCR-confirmed SARS-CoV-2 infection or an uninfected control (not recorded which). The CDR3 protein is CSVEGASGGLKYF. Here the CDR3 DNA reads TGCAGCGTGGAAGGGGCTAGCGGGGGCCTTAAGTACTTC. The full variable domain, its missing parts supplied by reference TRBV29-1 and TRBJ2-5, is SAVISQKPSRDICQRGTSLTIQCQVDSQVTMMFWYRQQPGQSLTLIATANQGSEATYESGFVIDKFPISRPNLTFSTLTVSNMSPEDSSIYLCSVEGASGGLKYFGPGTRLLVL.